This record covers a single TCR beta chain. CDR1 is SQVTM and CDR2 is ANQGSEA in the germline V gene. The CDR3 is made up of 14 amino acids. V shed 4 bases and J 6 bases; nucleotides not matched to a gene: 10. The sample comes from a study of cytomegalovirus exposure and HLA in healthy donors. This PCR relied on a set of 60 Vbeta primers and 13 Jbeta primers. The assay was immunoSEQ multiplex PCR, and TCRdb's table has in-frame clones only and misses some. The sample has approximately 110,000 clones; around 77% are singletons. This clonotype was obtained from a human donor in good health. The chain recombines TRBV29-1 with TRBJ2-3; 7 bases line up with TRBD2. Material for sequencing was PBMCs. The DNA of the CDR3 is TGCAGCGTTGTGGGACTCGGGGAGGGTGATACGCAGTATTTT. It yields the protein CSVVGLGEGDTQYF.